This T cell receptor (beta chain) came from a study of OX40 agonist ivuxolimab in advanced cancers. Study details: Allowance was made for prior anti-PD-1, anti-PD-L1 or anti-CTLA-4 therapy, and 40% to 45% had some. Partial responses were achieved by three patients, of whom one had hepatocellular carcinoma and two had cutaneous melanoma.

The CDR3 spans 14 residues. Germline lookup yields CDR1 MNHEY and CDR2 SVGAGI. The V end was cut by 2 bases, the J end by 0 bases, with 6 bases between. Method: immunoSEQ multiplex PCR; TCRdb's copy keeps in-frame clones and lacks some. The data contain about 79,000 clones, around 85% of them singletons. The sequences come from CD4+ or CD8+ T cells sorted from blood, collected in a trial of the OX40 agonist ivuxolimab. This clonotype originated in an adult with an advanced solid tumor such as melanoma, head and neck, liver or kidney cancer. The gene calls are TRBV6-5 and TRBJ2-3, with D possibly being TRBD2 (5 bases). CDR3 sequence: CASSYGGSTDTQYF. In DNA form, the CDR3 reads TGTGCCAGCAGTTACGGAGGCAGCACAGATACGCAGTATTTT.